One and the same sample provided the 19 T cell receptor beta chains below, sequenced in a study of monozygotic twins with inflammatory bowel disease (dated by TCRdb to the late 2010s). Receptor libraries were prepared by 5' RACE. TCRdb names Illumina HiSeq 2500 as the instrument used. TCRdb reprocessed the reads and lists each CDR3 protein sequence as a single entry, with no DNA. The table for this sample lists 400,000 to 500,000 distinct CDR3 sequences. 2% to 3% of the sample belongs to the ten largest clones. The sample taken for sequencing was blood. The receptors stem from a human donor with ulcerative colitis or Crohn's disease, or a healthy co-twin of an affected twin (not recorded which).

The CDR3 protein is CASSLRSHNEQFF. The chain has TRBV12-3 or TRBV12-4 and TRBJ2-1. The CDR3 is 13 amino acids.

V gene TRBV5-1 combines with J gene TRBJ2-3; as DNA is missing, the TRBD2 call by TCRdb cannot be tested. Germline V gives CDR1 SGHRS, CDR2 YFSETQ. This CDR3 has 15 residues. CDR3 region: CASRGDLAVTDTQYF. The whole variable domain, remainder taken from reference TRBV5-1 and TRBJ2-3, is KAGVTQTPRYLIKTRGQQVTLSCSPISGHRSVSWYQQTPGQGLQFLFEYFSETQRNKGNFPGRFSGRQFSNSRSEMNVSTLELGDSALYLCASRGDLAVTDTQYFGPGTRLTVL.

The rearrangement joins TRBV6-5 to TRBJ1-2. From germline, CDR1 is MNHEY and CDR2 SVGAGI. The CDR3 has 15 amino acids. CDR3: CASSSAGVFNYGYTF.

The rearrangement links TRBV20-1 to TRBJ2-5; TCRdb picks TRBD1, but there is no DNA to check that call. Germline V gene lookup returns CDR1 DFQATT and CDR2 SNEGSKA (reference sequence). The CDR3 covers 15 residues. The CDR3 sequence: CSASPRGQRQETQYF.

The chain employs TRBV11-1 and TRBJ2-6; TCRdb proposes TRBD1, but this gene call is untestable without DNA. Germline V CDR1 and CDR2: SGHAT, FQDESV (reference sequence). This CDR3 is built from 18 residues. The CDR3 sequence: CASSSWTGEHSGANVLTF.

The CDR3: CASAPGQKLAYEQYF. The rearrangement joins TRBV19 to TRBJ2-7; TCRdb indicates TRBD1, and absent DNA this call remains unverified. CDR3 length: 15 residues. Germline-derived CDR1 and CDR2 are LNHDA and SQIVND (reference sequence).

The V and J genes are TRBV20-1 and TRBJ2-7; TCRdb names TRBD2, which stays unverified in the absence of DNA. Germline V gives CDR1 DFQATT, CDR2 SNEGSKA (reference sequence). This CDR3 has 13 residues. The CDR3 loop reads CSANSGSIYEQYF.

This chain connects TRBV9 to TRBJ2-7; TCRdb picks TRBD1, but there is no DNA to check that call. The CDR3 length is 14 residues. Germline-derived CDR1 and CDR2 are SGDLS and YYNGEE. The CDR3: CASSEYPRGYEQYF.

This chain links TRBV5-1 with TRBJ2-1; TCRdb designates TRBD2, a call that cannot be tested without DNA. CDR3 length: 15 residues. The germline V gene has CDR1 SGHRS and CDR2 YFSETQ. The CDR3 sequence is CASSGSSYRTDEQFF.

This chain joins TRBV11-2 and TRBJ2-3; TCRdb's D call of TRBD2 is untestable without DNA. This CDR3 contains 19 residues. CDR1 and CDR2 (germline): SGHAT, FQNNGV. CDR3 sequence reads: CASSSTLGLAGGPRDTQYF.

This chain uses TRBV3-1 with TRBJ2-1; TCRdb reports TRBD2, a call that lacks DNA to check it against. CDR3 size: 16 residues. Germline CDR1 reads LGHDT; CDR2 reads YNNKEL (reference sequence). CDR3 sequence: CASSQYRTSGGFGQFF.

This rearrangement joins TRBV28 to TRBJ1-6. Germline V gene data show CDR1 as MDHEN and CDR2 as SYDVKM. This CDR3 has 18 residues. The CDR3 sequence: CASSLLSPASSYNSPLHF.

V gene TRBV5-1 combines with J gene TRBJ2-7. There are 14 residues in the CDR3. Germline CDR1 SGHRS, CDR2 YFSETQ. CDR3 residues: CASSLGSSVYEQYF.

This chain uses TRBV13 with TRBJ2-1; the TCRdb call, TRBD1, lacks DNA for checking. Germline CDR1 is PRHDT and CDR2 is FYEKMQ (reference sequence). The CDR3 sequence is 14 residues long. The CDR3 sequence is CASSLDPGMDEQFF.

The genes are TRBV20-1 and TRBJ2-5; the D gene TCRdb calls, TRBD2, cannot be checked with no DNA. Per germline, CDR1 DFQATT and CDR2 SNEGSKA (reference sequence). The CDR3 has 17 residues. CDR3 sequence: CSATGEGATLSKETQYF.

J is TRBJ1-1 and V is TRBV5-1; TCRdb outputs TRBD1, but without DNA this stays unchecked. The germline gives CDR1 SGHRS, CDR2 YFSETQ. CDR3 length: 16 amino acids. The CDR3 is CASSLQGARGAGEAFF.

This chain uses TRBV3-1 with TRBJ2-7; TCRdb's D call of TRBD2 is untestable without DNA. CDR1 is LGHDT and CDR2 is YNNKEL in the germline V gene (reference sequence). The CDR3 is made up of 13 amino acids. CDR3 region: CASSQASAGEQYF.

This rearrangement joins TRBV19 to TRBJ1-1; the TCRdb D gene call, TRBD1, has no DNA to confirm it. This CDR3 region has 12 residues. Germline-derived CDR1 and CDR2 are LNHDA and SQIVND (reference sequence). The CDR3 sequence is CASKGGANEAFF.

This chain links TRBV7-2 with TRBJ2-1; the D call from TCRdb, TRBD1, cannot be confirmed without DNA. This CDR3 region has 13 residues. Germline V gene sequence: CDR1 SGHTA, CDR2 FQGNSA. The CDR3 here is CASSLAGSPAEFF.